A selection of T cell receptor beta chains follows, all from one sample in a study of cytomegalovirus exposure and HLA in healthy donors. The table came from immunoSEQ multiplex PCR; TCRdb's copy has only in-frame clones and leaves some out. The sample yields 170,000 or so clones, 80% seen once. Source material: PBMCs. All receptors derive from a boy between 10 and 17 years old in good health and CMV-seronegative. CDR3s include the opening cysteine and the closing phenylalanine or tryptophan. Fields, in order: V gene, J gene, D gene, clone size, CDR3 DNA, CDR3 protein. D genes are given only for firm matches. Only part of the rows carry a size: once, few, many, or a class if the clone is expanded.

TRBV4-2,TRBJ2-3,TRBD2,-,TGTGCCAGCAGCCAAGAACCCACTAGCGGGAGATACACAGATACGCAGTATTTT,CASSQEPTSGRYTDTQYF
TRBV5-4,TRBJ1-1,-,-,TGTGCCAGCAGCTTACGGGGGGGCGCGGACACTGAAGCTTTCTTT,CASSLRGGADTEAFF
TRBV7-3,TRBJ2-1,TRBD2,few,TGTGCCAGCAGCTGGGCGGGAGGGGGGAATGAGCAGTTCTTC,CASSWAGGGNEQFF
TRBV4-3,TRBJ2-1,-,-,TGCGCCAGCAGCCAAGACCGTTCGCGGAGGAATGGCGGTGAGCAGTTCTTC,CASSQDRSRRNGGEQFF
TRBV9,TRBJ1-1,TRBD1,-,TGTGCCAGCAGCGTCGGGACAGGGCCAACGAACACTGAAGCTTTCTTT,CASSVGTGPTNTEAFF
TRBV6-4,TRBJ2-1,-,-,TGTGCCAGCAGCATGAGAGGGAGGGGGTCCGGTGGCAGGTACAATGAGCAGTTCTTC,CASSMRGRGSGGRYNEQFF
TRBV19,TRBJ1-1,-,-,TGTGCCAGTAGTACTTATACGGACGGACATGAAGCTTTCTTT,CASSTYTDGHEAFF
TRBV27,TRBJ2-7,-,-,TGTGCCAGCAGTTTGGGCCCTGGACTTCCGATGGAGCAGTACTTC,CASSLGPGLPMEQYF
TRBV4-3,TRBJ1-4,TRBD1,-,TGCGCCAGCAGCCAAGATTGGGGAAAGCTGACAGGGGATGAAAAACTGTTTTTT,CASSQDWGKLTGDEKLFF
TRBV11-3,TRBJ2-1,TRBD2,-,TGTGCCAGCAGCTTTAGGACTAGCGGGAGCACTGAGCAGTTCTTC,CASSFRTSGSTEQFF
TRBV7-6,TRBJ1-1,TRBD1,-,TGTGCCAGCAGCTGGACAGGGGGCACTGAAGCTTTCTTT,CASSWTGGTEAFF
TRBV5-1,TRBJ1-2,-,-,TGCGCCAGCACCCCCAGGGGTGACCTCTATGGCTACACCTTC,CASTPRGDLYGYTF
TRBV5-1,TRBJ2-1,-,-,TGCGCCAGCAGCTACGCTGGACAACTGGGGAATGAGCAGTTCTTC,CASSYAGQLGNEQFF
TRBV29-1,TRBJ2-3,TRBD2,-,TGCAGCGTCTCTACTAGCGGGAGAACAGATACGCAGTATTTT,CSVSTSGRTDTQYF
TRBV5-6,TRBJ2-1,TRBD2,once,TGTGCCAGCAGCCTGGTCAGCGGGAGGGCCTTATTTTCTGGTGAGCAGTTCTTC,CASSLVSGRALFSGEQFF
TRBV25-1,TRBJ1-1,-,once,TGTGCCAGCAGTGAATATGGGGGGGCAGGGCCGAACACTGAAGCTTTCTTT,CASSEYGGAGPNTEAFF